These 18 T cell receptor beta chains originate from one sample sequenced in a study of neurological immune-mediated disorders. TCRdb itself ran the 5' RACE reads through MiXCR, one entry per CDR3 protein. The data contain 90,000 to 100,000 distinct CDR3 sequences, around 3.3% of them singletons. The sample consisted of PBMCs. Receptors were obtained from a woman aged 18-29 years with multiple sclerosis.

Ten or more counts support this clonotype. The genes are TRBV14 and TRBJ2-4, with a possible D match to TRBD2 (6 bases). The CDR3 loop spans 14 amino acids. V was trimmed by 4 bases and J by 6 bases, leaving 13 bases between them. Per germline, CDR1 SGHDN and CDR2 FVKESK. The CDR3, as DNA: TGTGCCAGCAGCCCAACCCGGGACTTAAACATTCAGTACTTC. Protein: CASSPTRDLNIQYF.

This clonotype was found many times. V is TRBV6-6 and J is TRBJ1-1; 8 bases fit TRBD1. V was clipped by 5 bases and J by 6 bases; unmatched bases: 5. The CDR3 covers 13 residues. Germline lookup yields CDR1 MNHNY and CDR2 SVGAGI (reference sequence). The CDR3 coding sequence is TGTGCCAGCAGTCCCAGGGGGCGGGCTGAAGCTTTCTTT. Translation: CASSPRGRAEAFF.

This clonotype appeared many times. This chain connects TRBV7-9 to TRBJ1-1; 10 bases match TRBD1. With V trimmed by 5 bases and J by 4 bases, 4 bases remained unmatched. The CDR3 covers 14 residues. The V gene's germline CDR1 is SEHNR and CDR2 FQNEAQ (reference sequence). As DNA, the CDR3 is TGTGCCAGCAGCCTGGGACAGGGGTTCACTGAAGCTTTCTTT. This translates into CASSLGQGFTEAFF. The variable domain in full, completed from reference TRBV7-9 and TRBJ1-1, reads DTGVSQNPRHKITKRGQNVTFRCDPISEHNRLYWYRQTLGQGPEFLTYFQNEAQLEKSRLLSDRFSAERPKGSFSTLEIQRTEQGDSAMYLCASSLGQGFTEAFFGQGTRLTVV.

This clonotype was seen repeatedly, ten times or more. V is TRBV20-1 and J is TRBJ1-5, with D possibly matching TRBD1 (6 bases). CDR1 is DFQATT, CDR2 SNEGSKA, per germline (reference sequence). Trimming removed 4 bases from V and 2 bases from J, with 15 bases in between. CDR3 size: 15 residues. CDR3 protein: CSAKGGNGGNQPQHF. In DNA, the CDR3 is TGCAGTGCTAAAGGGGGGAACGGGGGCAATCAGCCCCAGCATTTT.

Of note for this clonotype: A single base separates this from a much larger clone, so it may be a read error. The genes are TRBV11-2 and TRBJ1-4; D unresolved. CDR1 and CDR2 from the germline V gene are SGHAT and FQNNGV. The CDR3 has 15 residues. With 5 bases removed from V and 4 bases from J, the gap between germline ends came to 14 bases. CDR3 residues: CASSLHPGLNEKLFF. The CDR3 DNA is TGTGCCAGCAGCCTTCACCCGGGCCTTAATGAAAAACTGTTTTTT.

This clonotype was recorded many times. The chain employs TRBV25-1 and TRBJ2-3; D may be TRBD1 or TRBD2 (6 bases each). CDR3 length: 15 amino acids. Trimming pared 4 bases from V and 2 bases from J, leaving 13 bases between. From germline, CDR1 is MGHDK and CDR2 SYGVNS. The CDR3 loop is CASSGAGTLTDTQYF. The CDR3 nucleotides read TGTGCCAGCAGTGGGGCGGGGACACTCACAGATACGCAGTATTTT.

There are many counts of this clonotype. The V call is TRBV29-1, the J call TRBJ1-3, with unresolved D. V gave up 3 bases and J gave up 0 bases, with 9 bases separating them. Germline lookup yields CDR1 SQVTM and CDR2 ANQGSEA. This CDR3 comprises 14 residues. The CDR3 sequence is CSVERLISGNTIYF. The DNA for the CDR3 is TGCAGCGTTGAGAGGCTCATCTCTGGAAACACCATATATTTT.

This clonotype was counted many times. V gene TRBV20-1 combines with J gene TRBJ2-1; 9 nucleotides agree with TRBD2. Germline values: CDR1 DFQATT, CDR2 SNEGSKA (reference sequence). The junction had 15 bases not matched to a gene; V was cut back by 3 bases and J by 0 bases. There are 19 residues in the CDR3. CDR3 in amino acids: CSASDALAGGLSSYNEQFF. As DNA, the CDR3 is TGCAGTGCTAGCGATGCACTAGCGGGTGGACTAAGCTCCTACAATGAGCAGTTCTTC.

This clonotype came up many times. The V call is TRBV20-1, the J call TRBJ2-2; 13 bases map to TRBD2. From germline, CDR1 is DFQATT and CDR2 SNEGSKA (reference sequence). The CDR3 sequence is 17 residues long. V dropped 0 bases and J dropped 8; count of bases not matched to a gene: 9. CDR3: CSARDSRTSGSGGELFF. In DNA, the CDR3 is TGCAGTGCTAGAGATTCAAGGACTAGCGGGAGTGGTGGGGAGCTGTTTTTT.

The table lists this clonotype with many counts. The V and J genes are TRBV3-1 and TRBJ2-3; D might be TRBD1 (6 bases). CDR1 and CDR2 (germline): LGHDT, YNNKEL (reference sequence). CDR3 size: 16 residues. Trimming took 1 base from V and 3 from J, leaving 14 bases between them. The CDR3 sequence is CASSQGVRGMTDTQYF. The CDR3 DNA follows: TGTGCCAGCAGCCAAGGAGTCAGGGGCATGACAGATACGCAGTATTTT.

In regard to this clonotype: Given a much more abundant clone one base away, this may be a read error. The chain joins TRBV19 to TRBJ1-5; tentative D call: TRBD1 (5 bases). The CDR3 is 15 amino acids. V was shortened by 3 bases and J by 0 bases, with 9 bases between the two germline ends. Germline CDR1 LNHDA, CDR2 SQIVND (reference sequence). The CDR3 sequence is CASSIQGDSNQPQHF. The CDR3 DNA reads as TGTGCCAGTAGTATCCAAGGGGATAGCAATCAGCCCCAGCATTTT.

In this sample, this clonotype turned up many times. J is TRBJ1-6 and V is TRBV20-1, with D possibly matching TRBD1 (5 bases). Trimming left V 6 bases short and J 6 bases short, with 12 bases between. The CDR3 covers 13 residues. Germline V gene lookup returns CDR1 DFQATT and CDR2 SNEGSKA (reference sequence). CDR3 DNA: TGCAGTGCACCCAAAGACAGTAATTCACCCCTCCACTTT. Amino acids: CSAPKDSNSPLHF.

This clonotype occurred many times. The junction shows a germline mismatch at one end, possibly a read error. The chain combines TRBV7-7 with TRBJ2-2; perhaps TRBD1 as D (5 bases). This CDR3 is built from 14 residues. CDR1 and CDR2 from the germline V gene are SSHAT and FNYEAQ (reference sequence). The CDR3 sequence is CASSPRQGPGELFF. DNA of the CDR3: TGTGCTAGCAGCCCCCGTCAGGGTCCCGGGGAGCTGTTTTTT.

This clonotype was seen many times. The chain has TRBV7-9 and TRBJ2-2; 7 bases map to TRBD1. V lost 5 bases, J lost 2 bases, and 5 bases stayed unmatched. The CDR3 runs to 15 residues. The germline V gene encodes CDR1 SEHNR and CDR2 FQNEAQ (reference sequence). Here the CDR3 reads CASSKQGTNTGELFF. For the CDR3, the DNA is TGTGCCAGCAGCAAACAGGGGACAAACACCGGGGAGCTGTTTTTT.

This clonotype is termed medium-sized. The chain's CDR3 is CSVAGTSGAPDTQYF. The CDR3 DNA reads TGCAGCGTAGCCGGGACTAGCGGGGCCCCGGATACGCAGTATTTT. The gene calls are TRBV29-1 and TRBJ2-3; 13 nucleotides match TRBD2. Germline CDR1 reads SQVTM; CDR2 reads ANQGSEA. With V trimmed by 6 bases and J by 6 bases, 9 bases remained unmatched. There are 15 residues in the CDR3.

Many counts were recorded for this clonotype. The J gene is TRBJ1-5, the V gene TRBV6-5, with TRBD1 identical over 7 bases. CDR3 length: 15 amino acids. The germline gives CDR1 MNHEY, CDR2 SVGAGI. V gave up 4 bases and J gave up 0 bases; unmatched junction bases: 3. CDR3 DNA: TGTGCCAGCAGTTCACACAGGGGTAGCAATCAGCCCCAGCATTTT. Its protein is CASSSHRGSNQPQHF.

The sample holds many counts of this clonotype. The chain is built from TRBV7-2 and TRBJ2-7; unclear D gene. This CDR3 is built from 14 residues. V shed 1 base and J shed 0 bases, with 7 bases lying between them. Germline lookup yields CDR1 SGHTA and CDR2 FQGNSA. CDR3: CASSLGTVSYEQYF. CDR3 in DNA: TGTGCCAGCAGCTTAGGGACGGTCTCCTACGAGCAGTACTTC.

The table lists this clonotype with many counts. The junction does not match germline at one end; this may be a read error. The V call is TRBV6-5, the J call TRBJ2-7, with D uncertain. Germline values: CDR1 MNHEY, CDR2 SVGAGI. The CDR3 is 14 amino acids. In DNA, the CDR3 is TGTGCCAGCAGTAACTCAAACCAAGTCTACGAGCAGTACTTC. It encodes CASSNSNQVYEQYF.